The rows below give T cell receptor beta chains drawn from one sample of a study of cytomegalovirus exposure and HLA in healthy donors. TCRdb keeps only in-frame clones here, not all; method: immunoSEQ multiplex PCR. The sample's table shows about 140,000 clones. The source material was PBMCs. These receptors were taken from a woman between 18 and 30 years old in good health and CMV-seronegative. Both conserved end residues are part of each CDR3. Each record gives: CDR3 length, J gene, V gene, D gene, CDR3 protein. A D gene is named only where the DNA matches it firmly.

>15|TRBJ1-1|TRBV19|.
CASSIDPGSNTEAFF
>11|TRBJ2-4|TRBV5-1|.
CASSHQDIQYF
>14|TRBJ1-1|TRBV6-5|TRBD1
CASSYASGGPEAFF
>14|TRBJ1-1|TRBV5-1|TRBD1
CASSDGTGSLEAFF
>17|TRBJ2-1|TRBV18|.
CASSPLPLQGRLNEQFF
>16|TRBJ1-6|TRBV5-6|.
CASSLGSGTLYSPLHF
>18|TRBJ2-1|TRBV9|TRBD2
CASSVALSGLAGNNEQFF
>15|TRBJ2-5|TRBV7-7|TRBD2
CASSQGLAGGETQYF
>13|TRBJ2-1|TRBV30|TRBD1
CACDRGRVNEQFF
>18|TRBJ2-1|TRBV7-8|TRBD2
CASSERTSGRMFYNEQFF
>16|TRBJ2-1|TRBV9|TRBD2
CASSAGLAGLENEQFF
>14|TRBJ2-2|TRBV6-1|.
CASRERGFTGELFF
>16|TRBJ2-1|TRBV10-3|TRBD2
CAISPTGASGSNEQFF
>14|TRBJ2-5|TRBV2|TRBD2
CASMVAGGQETQYF
>13|TRBJ1-1|TRBV30|.
CAWSIVGGREAFF
>13|TRBJ2-3|TRBV7-3|.
CASSPLATDTQYF
>15|TRBJ2-5|TRBV19|TRBD2
CASSILLADQETQYF
>15|TRBJ2-3|TRBV10-3|.
CATQKSNGGTDTQYF
>15|TRBJ1-5|TRBV19|TRBD1
CASSIGTGYNQPQHF
>14|TRBJ2-1|TRBV13|.
CASSRGRPYNEQFF
>19|TRBJ1-3|TRBV14|.
CASSQGRLRQLLSGNTIYF
>17|TRBJ2-2|TRBV5-4|TRBD2
CASSSEAGGINTGELFF
>15|TRBJ1-5|TRBV19|.
CASSIPSDRNQPQHF
>19|TRBJ2-5|TRBV5-4|TRBD2
CASSSPGIGRAPNKETQYF
>12|TRBJ2-7|TRBV30|.
CAWSVGTGEQYF
>14|TRBJ2-5|TRBV30|TRBD2
CAWRTSGTQETQYF
>11|TRBJ1-2|TRBV28|.
CASSFSDGYTF
>14|TRBJ1-3|TRBV28|.
CASTVIGAVSTIYF
>15|TRBJ2-7|TRBV6-5|TRBD2
CASTRTSGSSYEQYF
>17|TRBJ1-3|TRBV4-3|.
CASSQRSDSYTGNTIYF
>14|TRBJ1-2|TRBV5-6|.
CASSLGVPGGGYTF
>11|TRBJ1-5|TRBV6-6|TRBD1
CASSFEGQAHF
>18|TRBJ2-3|TRBV10-2|.
CASSEFPLSGGVTDTQYF
>13|TRBJ1-2|TRBV30|.
CAWSVTVSYGYTF
>14|TRBJ2-3|TRBV11-3|.
CASSHRWGDDTQYF
>15|TRBJ1-5|TRBV5-6|.
CASSLVGQQNQPQHF
>15|TRBJ1-5|TRBV5-5|.
CASSLGPVTNQPQHF
>20|TRBJ2-2|TRBV9|TRBD2
CASSEEGSRASGSFTGELFF
>14|TRBJ1-1|TRBV6-1|TRBD1
CASRVEPGGTEAFF
>18|TRBJ2-3|TRBV9|TRBD2
CASSVKGVLAGVADTQYF
>15|TRBJ1-1|TRBV5-3|.
CARSLLAQGNTEAFF
>13|TRBJ2-7|TRBV19|TRBD2
CASSSPGGNEQYF
>20|TRBJ2-1|TRBV19|TRBD2
CASSPLPGLAGDLSYNEQFF
>11|TRBJ1-2|TRBV27|.
CASSIRTPYTF
>14|TRBJ2-1|TRBV6-1|.
CASSEVPQVGEQFF
>14|TRBJ1-5|TRBV4-1|.
CASSHSGSYQPQHF
>14|TRBJ1-1|TRBV29-1|.
CSVRQNSMNTEAFF
>14|TRBJ1-1|TRBV12-5|TRBD1
CASGSSRTGTEAFF
>15|TRBJ2-4|TRBV7-7|.
CASSQPFRDKGIQYF
>17|TRBJ2-3|TRBV5-5|.
CASSLVAERPVPDTQYF
>17|TRBJ2-1|TRBV15|.
CATSRSRASDKYNEQFF